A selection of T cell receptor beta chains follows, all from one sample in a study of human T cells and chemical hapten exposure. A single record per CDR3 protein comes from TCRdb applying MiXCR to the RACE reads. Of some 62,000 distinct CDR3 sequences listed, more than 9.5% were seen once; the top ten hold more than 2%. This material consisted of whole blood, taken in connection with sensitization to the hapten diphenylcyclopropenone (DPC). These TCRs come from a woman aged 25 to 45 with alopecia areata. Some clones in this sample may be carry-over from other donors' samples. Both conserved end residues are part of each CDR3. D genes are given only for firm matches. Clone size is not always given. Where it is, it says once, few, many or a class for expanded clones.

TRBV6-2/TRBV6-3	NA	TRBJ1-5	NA	TGTGCCAGCAGTTACGCTCAACAGGGAAGGGGGAATCAGCCCCAGCATTTT	CASSYAQQGRGNQPQHF
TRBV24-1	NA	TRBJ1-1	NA	TGTGCCACCAGTCGGGGGGCGCAGACTGAAGCTTTCTTT	CATSRGAQTEAFF
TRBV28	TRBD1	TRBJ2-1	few	TGTGCCAGCAGTTTATCGGGACAGGCCACTAATGAGCAGTTCTTC	CASSLSGQATNEQFF
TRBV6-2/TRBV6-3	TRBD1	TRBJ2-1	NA	TGTGCCAGCAGTTACTCCGTACAGGGGACCTACAATGAGCAGTTCTTC	CASSYSVQGTYNEQFF
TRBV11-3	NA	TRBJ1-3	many	TGTGCCAGCAGCTTGTGGGGGTCTGGAAACACCATATATTTT	CASSLWGSGNTIYF
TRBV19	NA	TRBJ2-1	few	TGTGCCAGTAGTATCAATCATCAGGGACGGGAGCAGTTCTTC	CASSINHQGREQFF
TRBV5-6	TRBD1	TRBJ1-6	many	TGTGCCAGCAGCTTGCCTACTGGACAGGGAGGGGATTCACCCCTCCACTTT	CASSLPTGQGGDSPLHF
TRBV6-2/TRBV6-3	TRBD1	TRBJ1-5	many	TGTGCCAGCAGGGGACTGACAGGGGGCGGTCAGCCCCAGCATTTT	CASRGLTGGGQPQHF
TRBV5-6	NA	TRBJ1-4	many	TGTGCCAGCAGCTTGTTTCATAATGAGGAAAAACTGTTTTTT	CASSLFHNEEKLFF
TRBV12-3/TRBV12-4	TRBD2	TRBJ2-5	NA	TGTGCCAGCAGTTTATACCCGGGGGGGCCCCAGTACTTC	CASSLYPGGPQYF
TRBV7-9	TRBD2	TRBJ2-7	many	TGTGCCAGCACCAGGGAGGGATACGAGCAGTACTTC	CASTREGYEQYF
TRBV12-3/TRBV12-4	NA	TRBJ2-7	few	TGTGCCAGCAGTTTAACCGTGGGGGAGCAGTACTTC	CASSLTVGEQYF
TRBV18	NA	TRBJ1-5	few	TGTGCCAGCTCACCACAGTACCAAAATCAGCCCCAGCATTTT	CASSPQYQNQPQHF
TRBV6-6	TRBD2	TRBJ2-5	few	TGTGCCAGCACCGGACTAGCGGGAGGGCCGGAGACCCAGTACTTC	CASTGLAGGPETQYF
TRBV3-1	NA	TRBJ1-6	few	TGTGCCAGCAGCCAAGAAGCGTTCGGGTCACCCCTCCACTTT	CASSQEAFGSPLHF
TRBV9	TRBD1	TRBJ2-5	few	TGTGCCAGCAGCGTAGCTCCGGGACAGGGGCGAGAGACCCAGTACTTC	CASSVAPGQGRETQYF